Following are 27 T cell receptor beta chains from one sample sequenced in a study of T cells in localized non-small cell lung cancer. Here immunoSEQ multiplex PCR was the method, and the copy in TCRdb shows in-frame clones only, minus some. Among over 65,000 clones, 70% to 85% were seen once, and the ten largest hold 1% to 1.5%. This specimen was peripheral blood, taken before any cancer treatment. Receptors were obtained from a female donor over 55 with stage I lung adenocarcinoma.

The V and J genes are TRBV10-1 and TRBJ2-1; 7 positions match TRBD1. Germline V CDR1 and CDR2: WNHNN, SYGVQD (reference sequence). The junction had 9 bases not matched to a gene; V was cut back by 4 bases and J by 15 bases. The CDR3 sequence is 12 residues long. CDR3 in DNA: TGCGCCAGCAGTGGGGACAGCATGGTTCGGTTCTTC. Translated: CASSGDSMVRFF.

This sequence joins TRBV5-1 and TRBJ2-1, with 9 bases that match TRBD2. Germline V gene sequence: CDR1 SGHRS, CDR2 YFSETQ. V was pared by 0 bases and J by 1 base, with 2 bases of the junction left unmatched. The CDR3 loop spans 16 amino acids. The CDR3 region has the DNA TGCGCCAGCAGCTTGGATAGCGGGAGATCCTACAATGAGCAGTTCTTC. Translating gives CASSLDSGRSYNEQFF.

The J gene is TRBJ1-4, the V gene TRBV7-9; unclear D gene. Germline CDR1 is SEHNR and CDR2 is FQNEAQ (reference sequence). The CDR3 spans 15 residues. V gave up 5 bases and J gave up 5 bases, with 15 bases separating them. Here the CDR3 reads CASSLPTGRNEKLFF. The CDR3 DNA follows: TGTGCCAGCAGCCTACCAACCGGGAGAAATGAAAAACTGTTTTTT.

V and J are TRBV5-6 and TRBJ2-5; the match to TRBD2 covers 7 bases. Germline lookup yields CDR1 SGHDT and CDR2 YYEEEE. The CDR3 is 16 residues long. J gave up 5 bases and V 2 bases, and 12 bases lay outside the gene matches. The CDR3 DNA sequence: TGTGCCAGCAGCTTAGCCCCCATCGGGGGGTTGGAGACCCAGTACTTC. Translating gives CASSLAPIGGLETQYF.

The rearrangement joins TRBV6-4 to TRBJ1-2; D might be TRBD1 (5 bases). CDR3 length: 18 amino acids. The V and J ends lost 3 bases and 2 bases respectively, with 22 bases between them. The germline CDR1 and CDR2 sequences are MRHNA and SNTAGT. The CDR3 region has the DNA TGTGCCAGCAGTGAATCTCCGGGGCTACAAGCATACAACTATGGCTACACCTTC. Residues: CASSESPGLQAYNYGYTF.

CDR3 region: CASRTGGFNQPQHF. The CDR3 DNA reads as TGTGCCAGCAGGACAGGGGGCTTCAATCAGCCCCAGCATTTT. This chain links TRBV28 with TRBJ1-5, with 10 bases identical to TRBD1. The CDR3 has 14 residues. Trimming removed 6 bases from V and 3 bases from J; junction bases left unmatched: 2. Germline V gives CDR1 MDHEN, CDR2 SYDVKM.

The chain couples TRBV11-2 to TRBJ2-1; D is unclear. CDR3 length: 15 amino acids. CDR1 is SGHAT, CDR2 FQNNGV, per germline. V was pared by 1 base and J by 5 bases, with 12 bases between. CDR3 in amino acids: CASSLGAGRNNEQFF. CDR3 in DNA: TGTGCCAGCAGCTTAGGGGCCGGTCGTAACAATGAGCAGTTCTTC.

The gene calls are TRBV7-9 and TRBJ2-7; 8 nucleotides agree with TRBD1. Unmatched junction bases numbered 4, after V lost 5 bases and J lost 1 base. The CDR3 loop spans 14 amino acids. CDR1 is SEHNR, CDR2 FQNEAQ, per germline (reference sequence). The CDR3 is CASSRGQVSYEQYF. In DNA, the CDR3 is TGTGCCAGCAGCCGGGGACAGGTATCCTACGAGCAGTACTTC.

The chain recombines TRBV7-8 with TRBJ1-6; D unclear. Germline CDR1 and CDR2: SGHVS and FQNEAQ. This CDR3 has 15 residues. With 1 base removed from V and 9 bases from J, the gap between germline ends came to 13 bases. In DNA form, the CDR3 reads TGTGCCAGCAGCTTAGAGCCCGGGCCGAGTTCACCCCTCCACTTT. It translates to CASSLEPGPSSPLHF.

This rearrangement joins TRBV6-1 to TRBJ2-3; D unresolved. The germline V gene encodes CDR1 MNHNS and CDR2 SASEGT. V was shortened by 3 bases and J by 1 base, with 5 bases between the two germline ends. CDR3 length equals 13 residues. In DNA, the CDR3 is TGTGCCAGCAGTGAGGTGGGCACAGATACGCAGTATTTT. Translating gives CASSEVGTDTQYF.

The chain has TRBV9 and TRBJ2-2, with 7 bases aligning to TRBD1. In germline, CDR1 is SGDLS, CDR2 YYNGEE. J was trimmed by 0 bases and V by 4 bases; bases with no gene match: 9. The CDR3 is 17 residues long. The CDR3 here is CASSPQVGTANTGELFF. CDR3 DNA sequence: TGTGCCAGCAGCCCCCAGGTGGGGACAGCGAACACCGGGGAGCTGTTTTTT.

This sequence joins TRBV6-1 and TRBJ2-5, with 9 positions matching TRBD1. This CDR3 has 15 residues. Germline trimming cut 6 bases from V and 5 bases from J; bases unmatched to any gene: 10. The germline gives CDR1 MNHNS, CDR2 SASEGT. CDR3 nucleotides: TGTGCCAGCAGGAGAAACACAGGGGGCGGGGAGACCCAGTACTTC. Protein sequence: CASRRNTGGGETQYF.

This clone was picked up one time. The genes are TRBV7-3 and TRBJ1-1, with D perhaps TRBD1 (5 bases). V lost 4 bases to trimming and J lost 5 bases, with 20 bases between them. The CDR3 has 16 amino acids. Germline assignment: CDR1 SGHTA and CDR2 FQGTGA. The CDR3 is CASSSQPRGGGTEAFF. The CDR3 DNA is TGTGCCAGCAGCTCCCAACCTCGTGGGGGGGGAACTGAAGCTTTCTTT.

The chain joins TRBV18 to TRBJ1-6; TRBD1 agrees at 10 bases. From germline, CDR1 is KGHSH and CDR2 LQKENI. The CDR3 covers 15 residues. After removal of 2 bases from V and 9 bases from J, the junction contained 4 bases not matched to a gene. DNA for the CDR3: TGTGCCAGCTCACCAGGGACAGGGGTGGCTTCACCCCTCCACTTT. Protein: CASSPGTGVASPLHF.

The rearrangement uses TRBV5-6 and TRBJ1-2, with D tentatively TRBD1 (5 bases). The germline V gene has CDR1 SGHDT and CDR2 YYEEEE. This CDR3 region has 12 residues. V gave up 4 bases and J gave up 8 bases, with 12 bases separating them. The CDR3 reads CASSRGKEGYTF. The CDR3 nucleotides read TGTGCCAGCAGCAGGGGCAAAGAGGGCTACACCTTC.

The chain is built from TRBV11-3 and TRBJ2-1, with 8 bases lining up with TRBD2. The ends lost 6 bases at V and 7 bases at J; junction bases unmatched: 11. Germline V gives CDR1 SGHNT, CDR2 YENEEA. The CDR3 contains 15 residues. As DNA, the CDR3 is TGTGCCAGCAGAGATTCAGCGGGAGTCCAAAATGAGCAGTTCTTC. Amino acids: CASRDSAGVQNEQFF.

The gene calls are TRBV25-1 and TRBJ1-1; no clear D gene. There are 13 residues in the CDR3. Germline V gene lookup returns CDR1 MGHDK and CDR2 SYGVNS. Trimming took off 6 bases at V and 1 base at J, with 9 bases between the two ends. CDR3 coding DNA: TGTGCCAGCAGAAACCGGGCGAACACTGAAGCTTTCTTT. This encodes CASRNRANTEAFF.

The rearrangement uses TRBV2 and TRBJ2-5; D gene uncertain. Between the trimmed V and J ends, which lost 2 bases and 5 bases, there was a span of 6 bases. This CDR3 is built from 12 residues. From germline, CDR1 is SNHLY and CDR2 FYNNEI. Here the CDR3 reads CASSEMTETQYF. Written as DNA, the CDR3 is TGTGCCAGCAGTGAAATGACGGAGACCCAGTACTTC.

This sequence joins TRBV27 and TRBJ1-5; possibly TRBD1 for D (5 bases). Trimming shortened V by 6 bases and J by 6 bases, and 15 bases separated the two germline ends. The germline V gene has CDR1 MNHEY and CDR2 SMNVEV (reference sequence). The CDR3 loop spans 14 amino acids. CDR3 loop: CASSYGGRGQPQHF. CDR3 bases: TGTGCCAGCAGCTACGGGGGACGTGGTCAGCCCCAGCATTTT.

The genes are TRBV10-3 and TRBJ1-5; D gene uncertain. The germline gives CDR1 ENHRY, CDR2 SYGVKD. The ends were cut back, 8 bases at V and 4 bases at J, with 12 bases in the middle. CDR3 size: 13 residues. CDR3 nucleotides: TGTGCCATCCGATCAGAGAGTAATCAGCCCCAGCATTTT. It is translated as CAIRSESNQPQHF.

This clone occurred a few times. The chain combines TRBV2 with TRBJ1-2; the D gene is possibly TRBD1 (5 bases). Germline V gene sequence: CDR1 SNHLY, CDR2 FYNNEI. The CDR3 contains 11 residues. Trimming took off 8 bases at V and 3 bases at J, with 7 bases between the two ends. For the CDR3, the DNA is TGTGCCAGCGGGGCTCACTATGGCTACACCTTC. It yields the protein CASGAHYGYTF.

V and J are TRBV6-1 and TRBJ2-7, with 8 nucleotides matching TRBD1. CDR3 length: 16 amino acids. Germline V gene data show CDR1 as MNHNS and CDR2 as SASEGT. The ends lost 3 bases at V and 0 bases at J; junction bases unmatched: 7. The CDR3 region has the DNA TGTGCCAGCAGTGACTTCGGACAGGGCTTCTCCTACGAGCAGTACTTC. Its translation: CASSDFGQGFSYEQYF.

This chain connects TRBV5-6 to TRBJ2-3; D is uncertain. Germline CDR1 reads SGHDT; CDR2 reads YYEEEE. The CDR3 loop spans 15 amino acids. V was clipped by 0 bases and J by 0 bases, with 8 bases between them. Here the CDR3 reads CASSLVGRSTDTQYF. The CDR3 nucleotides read TGTGCCAGCAGCTTGGTCGGGCGGAGCACAGATACGCAGTATTTT. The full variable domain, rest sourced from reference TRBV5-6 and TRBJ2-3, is DAGVTQSPTHLIKTRGQQVTLRCSPKSGHDTVSWYQQALGQGPQFIFQYYEEEERQRGNFPDRFSGHQFPNYSSELNVNALLLGDSALYLCASSLVGRSTDTQYFGPGTRLTVL.

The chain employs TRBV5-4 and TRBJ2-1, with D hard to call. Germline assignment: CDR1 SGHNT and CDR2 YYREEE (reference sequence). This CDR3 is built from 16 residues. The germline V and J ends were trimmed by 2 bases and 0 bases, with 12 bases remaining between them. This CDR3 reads CASSLEAEISYNEQFF. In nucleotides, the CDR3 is TGTGCCAGCAGCTTAGAGGCAGAGATCTCCTACAATGAGCAGTTCTTC. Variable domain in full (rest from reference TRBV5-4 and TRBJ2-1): ETGVTQSPTHLIKTRGQQVTLRCSSQSGHNTVSWYQQALGQGPQFIFQYYREEENGRGNFPPRFSGLQFPNYSSELNVNALELDDSALYLCASSLEAEISYNEQFFGPGTRLTVL.

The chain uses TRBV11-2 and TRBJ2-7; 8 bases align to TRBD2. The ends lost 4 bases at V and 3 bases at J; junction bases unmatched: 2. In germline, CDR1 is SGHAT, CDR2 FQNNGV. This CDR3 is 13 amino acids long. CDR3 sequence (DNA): TGTGCCAGCAGCTCAACTAGCGGCTACGAGCAGTACTTC. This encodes CASSSTSGYEQYF. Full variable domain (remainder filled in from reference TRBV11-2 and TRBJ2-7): EAGVAQSPRYKIIEKRQSVAFWCNPISGHATLYWYQQILGQGPKLLIQFQNNGVVDDSQLPKDRFSAERLKGVDSTLKIQPAKLEDSAVYLCASSSTSGYEQYFGPGTRLTVT.

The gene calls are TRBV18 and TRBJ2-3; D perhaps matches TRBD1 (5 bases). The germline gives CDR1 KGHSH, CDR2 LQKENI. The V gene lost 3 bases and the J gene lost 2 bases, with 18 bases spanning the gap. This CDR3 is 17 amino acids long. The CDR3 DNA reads TGTGCCAGCTCACCTCTCGTCATTAGACAGATCACAGATACGCAGTATTTT. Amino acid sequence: CASSPLVIRQITDTQYF.

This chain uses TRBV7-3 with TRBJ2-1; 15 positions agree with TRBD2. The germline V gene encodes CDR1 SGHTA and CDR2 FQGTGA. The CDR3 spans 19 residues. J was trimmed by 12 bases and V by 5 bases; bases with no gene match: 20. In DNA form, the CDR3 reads TGTGCCAGCAGCCCCCTGCAGAACACGGAGGGGACTAGCGGGAGGTTGCAGTTCTTC. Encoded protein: CASSPLQNTEGTSGRLQFF.